The present entry profiles one T cell receptor beta chain with its context. What it recognizes is unknown. Germline assignment: CDR1 MGHRA and CDR2 YSYEKL. V was pared by 2 bases and J by 5 bases, with 10 bases of the junction left unmatched. This CDR3 has 16 residues. These data come from a study of T cell clonotyping in hematopoietic cell transplantation. TCRdb's copy holds only in-frame clones and misses some; the assay was immunoSEQ multiplex PCR. Seen here are tens of thousands of clones, 85% to 95% observed once, and the top ten hold about 1.6%. Time point reported: recipient sample about 28 days before transplant, after cytoreduction. Samples: about 28 days before transplant, then days 30, 100 and 180 after. The study, taken as a whole, reports: Higher Inverse Simpson Index values in graft donor and pretransplant recipient predicted broader posttransplant TCR diversity. Recipient TCR diversity dropped after transplant; expanded clonotypes rose from day 30 to 180. CD4 and CD8 repertoire contributions could not be separated without sorting.

This sequence joins TRBV4-1 and TRBJ1-1; TRBD1 matches at 8 bases. The clonotype was recovered from a man in his forties with chronic myeloid leukemia. Some clones in this sample may be carry-over from other donors' samples. The sequencing used peripheral blood mononuclear cells, collected before stem cell transplant. CDR3 amino acids: CASSQSGTGAGTEAFF. The CDR3 nucleotides read TGCGCCAGCAGCCAATCCGGGACAGGCGCGGGGACTGAAGCTTTCTTT.